The 8 T cell receptor beta chains below were found in one sample sequenced in a study of OX40 agonist ivuxolimab in advanced cancers. Library preparation was by the immunoSEQ multiplex PCR assay. TCRdb holds this immuneACCESS table with in-frame rearrangements only. Some clones are missing; in checked studies, unresolved V genes explain under half, and the rest has no known cause. The sample table shows around 70,000 clones, and 85% are seen once. The ten largest clones represent more than 0.5% of the sample. The sample here was CD4+ or CD8+ T cells sorted from blood, taken in a trial of the OX40 agonist ivuxolimab. The receptors were gathered from an adult with an advanced solid tumor such as melanoma, head and neck, liver or kidney cancer.

The chain recombines TRBV2 with TRBJ2-1, with TRBD2 identical over 7 bases. Looked up from germline, CDR1 is SNHLY and CDR2 is FYNNEI. The J segment lost 0 bases and the V segment lost 6 bases, leaving 8 bases of the junction unmatched. CDR3 length: 16 residues. The CDR3 sequence: CASSSSGGSSYNEQFF. The CDR3, as DNA: TGTGCCAGCAGCTCGTCGGGCGGGAGCTCCTACAATGAGCAGTTCTTC.

Only a few counts were recorded for this clone. The rearrangement links TRBV30 to TRBJ2-2; perhaps TRBD1 as D (6 bases). V dropped 3 bases and J dropped 2 bases, with 13 bases sitting between them. CDR1 and CDR2 from the germline V gene are GTSNPN and SVGIG (reference sequence). The CDR3 totals 15 residues. The CDR3 nucleotides are TGTGCCTGGAGGATGGGACACCTAAACACCGGGGAGCTGTTTTTT. Amino acid sequence: CAWRMGHLNTGELFF.

The CDR3 DNA sequence: TGTGCCAGCAGTGATTCCGGACAGGGGTTGAGGGAGCAGTACTTC. Translating it yields CASSDSGQGLREQYF. This chain links TRBV6-1 with TRBJ2-7; 9 bases agree with TRBD1. J lost 7 bases, V lost 3 bases, and 10 bases had no gene match. The germline V gene has CDR1 MNHNS and CDR2 SASEGT. CDR3 size: 15 residues.

The V gene is TRBV18, the J gene TRBJ1-5; possible D gene TRBD1, 5 bases. Trimming cost V 2 bases and J 5 bases, with 13 bases left between them. The CDR3 totals 15 residues. Germline V lookup: CDR1 KGHSH, CDR2 LQKENI. The CDR3 sequence: CASSPDQGGHQPQHF. In nucleotides, the CDR3 is TGTGCCAGCTCACCAGACCAGGGAGGGCATCAGCCCCAGCATTTT.

J is TRBJ1-3 and V is TRBV6-5; 7 bases fit TRBD1. V dropped 4 bases and J dropped 0; count of bases not matched to a gene: 6. Germline V gives CDR1 MNHEY, CDR2 SVGAGI. This CDR3 contains 16 residues. The CDR3 sequence is CASSLTGVPSGNTIYF. The CDR3, as DNA: TGTGCCAGCAGTTTAACAGGGGTCCCCTCTGGAAACACCATATATTTT.

The genes are TRBV18 and TRBJ2-7; D tentatively reads TRBD1 or TRBD2 (5 bases each). This CDR3 has 13 residues. Between the trimmed V and J ends, which lost 2 bases and 6 bases, there was a span of 11 bases. Germline CDR1 and CDR2: KGHSH and LQKENI. DNA for the CDR3: TGTGCCAGCTCACCATCAGGGACGGGCGAGCAGTACTTC. It is translated as CASSPSGTGEQYF. The whole variable domain, filled in from reference TRBV18 and TRBJ2-7, reads NAGVMQNPRHLVRRRGQEARLRCSPMKGHSHVYWYRQLPEEGLKFMVYLQKENIIDESGMPKERFSAEFPKEGPSILRIQQVVRGDSAAYFCASSPSGTGEQYFGPGTRLTVT.

The genes are TRBV18 and TRBJ2-7; D remains unclear. Germline assignment: CDR1 KGHSH and CDR2 LQKENI. This CDR3 region has 15 residues. Trimming removed 2 bases at V and 2 bases at J, with 13 bases between. DNA of the CDR3: TGTGCCAGCTCACCAAACAGAGCTTCCCCCTACGAGCAGTACTTC. Amino acid sequence: CASSPNRASPYEQYF.

The chain is built from TRBV9 and TRBJ2-5; D is possibly TRBD1 (6 bases). V gave up 3 bases and J gave up 1 base, with 13 bases separating them. The CDR3 runs to 15 residues. Germline loops: CDR1 SGDLS, CDR2 YYNGEE. CDR3 in amino acids: CASSATTTGQETQYF. As DNA, the CDR3 is TGTGCCAGCAGCGCTACCACGACAGGCCAAGAGACCCAGTACTTC.